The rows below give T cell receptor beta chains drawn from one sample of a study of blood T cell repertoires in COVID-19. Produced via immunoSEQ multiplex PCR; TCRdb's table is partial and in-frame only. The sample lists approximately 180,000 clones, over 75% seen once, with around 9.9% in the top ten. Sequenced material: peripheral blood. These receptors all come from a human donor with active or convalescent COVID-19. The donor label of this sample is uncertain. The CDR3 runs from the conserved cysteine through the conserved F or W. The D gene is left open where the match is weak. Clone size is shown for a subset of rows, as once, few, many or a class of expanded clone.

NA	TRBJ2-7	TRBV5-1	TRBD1	CASSFSQGAYEQYF	TGCGCCAGCAGCTTTTCCCAGGGGGCCTACGAGCAGTACTTC
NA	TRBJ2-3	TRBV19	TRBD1	CASSATGVTDTQYF	TGTGCCAGTAGTGCCACAGGGGTGACAGATACGCAGTATTTT
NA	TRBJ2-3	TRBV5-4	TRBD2	CASSFRTSGSTDTQYF	TGTGCCAGCAGCTTCAGGACTAGCGGTAGCACAGATACGCAGTATTTT
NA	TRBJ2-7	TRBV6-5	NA	CASSYSRDGSSYEQYF	TGTGCCAGCAGTTACTCGAGGGACGGGAGCTCCTACGAGCAGTACTTC
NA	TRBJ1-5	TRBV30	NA	CAWEGGGNQPQHF	TGTGCCTGGGAAGGGGGTGGCAATCAGCCCCAGCATTTT
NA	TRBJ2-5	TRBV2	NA	CASRERWTGETQYF	TGTGCCAGCAGAGAGCGCTGGACGGGGGAGACCCAGTACTTC
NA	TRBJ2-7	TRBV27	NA	CASSSLLDYEQYF	TGTGCCAGCAGTTCTCTTCTAGACTACGAGCAGTACTTC
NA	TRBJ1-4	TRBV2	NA	CASSDIGRENEKLFF	TGTGCCAGCAGTGACATTGGGAGGGAGAATGAAAAACTGTTTTTT
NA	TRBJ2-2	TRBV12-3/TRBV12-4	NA	CASTKTDTGELFF	TGTGCCAGCACCAAGACTGACACCGGGGAGCTGTTTTTT
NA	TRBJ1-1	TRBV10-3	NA	CAISESSGFTEAFF	TGTGCCATCAGTGAGTCGTCAGGGTTCACTGAAGCTTTCTTT
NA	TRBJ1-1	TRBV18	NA	CASSPVSGEAFF	TGTGCCAGCTCACCAGTATCGGGAGAAGCTTTCTTT
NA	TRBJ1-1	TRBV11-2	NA	CASSLVRGGYTEAFF	TGTGCCAGCAGCTTAGTGAGAGGTGGCTACACTGAAGCTTTCTTT
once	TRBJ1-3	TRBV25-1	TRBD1	CASRGQGSSGNTIYF	TGTGCCAGCAGGGGACAGGGTAGCTCTGGAAACACCATATATTTT
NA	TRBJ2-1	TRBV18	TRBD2	CASSPTSGASNEQFF	TGTGCCAGCTCGCCGACTAGCGGGGCGTCCAATGAGCAGTTCTTC
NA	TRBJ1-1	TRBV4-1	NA	CASSQGGRVTEAFF	TGCGCCAGCAGCCAGGGGGGGAGGGTCACTGAAGCTTTCTTT
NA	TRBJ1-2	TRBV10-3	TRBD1	CAVGQGQGGYTF	TGTGCCGTCGGACAGGGCCAAGGTGGCTACACCTTC
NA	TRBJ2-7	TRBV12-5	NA	CASGLGTPYEQYF	TGTGCTAGTGGCCTCGGGACTCCCTACGAGCAGTACTTC
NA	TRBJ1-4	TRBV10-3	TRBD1	CAIRAPGQGTEKLFF	TGTGCCATCAGGGCCCCGGGACAGGGAACGGAAAAACTGTTTTTT
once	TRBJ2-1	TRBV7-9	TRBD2	CASSLGASGGANEQFF	TGTGCCAGCAGCTTAGGGGCTAGCGGGGGGGCCAATGAGCAGTTCTTC
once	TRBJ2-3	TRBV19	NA	CASSIIPTAGDTQYF	TGTGCCAGTAGTATAATCCCCACTGCCGGAGATACGCAGTATTTT
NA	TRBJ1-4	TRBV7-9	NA	CASSAVDEKLFF	TGTGCCAGCAGCGCGGTCGATGAAAAACTGTTTTTT
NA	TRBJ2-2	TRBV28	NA	CASSYRVGRTGELFF	TGTGCCAGCAGTTACAGGGTCGGAAGGACCGGGGAGCTGTTTTTT
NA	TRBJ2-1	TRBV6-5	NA	CASSYSLYNEQFF	TGTGCCAGCAGTTATAGCCTCTACAATGAGCAGTTCTTC
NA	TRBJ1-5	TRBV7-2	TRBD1	CASSLRDRGGNQPQHF	TGTGCCAGCAGCTTACGGGACAGGGGGGGGAATCAGCCCCAGCATTTT
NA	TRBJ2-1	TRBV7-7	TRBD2	CASSLGAGTYNEQFF	TGTGCCAGCAGCTTGGGAGCGGGGACCTACAATGAGCAGTTCTTC
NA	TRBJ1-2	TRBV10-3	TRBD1	CAISESPTGGNYGYTF	TGTGCCATCAGTGAGTCACCGACAGGGGGAAACTATGGCTACACCTTC
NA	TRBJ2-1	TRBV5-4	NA	CASSLPSANEQFF	TGTGCCAGCAGCTTACCAAGCGCAAATGAGCAGTTCTTC
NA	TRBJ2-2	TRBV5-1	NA	CASSFIQNTGELFF	TGCGCCAGCAGCTTTATACAGAACACCGGGGAGCTGTTTTTT
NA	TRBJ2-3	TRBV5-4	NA	CASSYQADTQYF	TGTGCCAGCAGCTACCAGGCAGATACGCAGTATTTT
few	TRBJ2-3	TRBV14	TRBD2	CASSFIAGYKLYF	TGTGCCAGCAGCTTTATAGCGGGATACAAGCTGTATTTT
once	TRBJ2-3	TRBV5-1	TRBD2	CASSLAGGSATDTQYF	TGCGCCAGCAGCTTGGCGGGAGGGTCGGCGACAGATACGCAGTATTTT
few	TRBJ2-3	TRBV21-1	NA	CASSNRHRGKPTQYF	TGTGCCAGCAGCAATCGGCACAGGGGAAAGCCAACGCAGTATTTT
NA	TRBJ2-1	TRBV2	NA	CASSLLDEQFF	TGTGCCAGCTCCTTACTAGATGAGCAGTTCTTC
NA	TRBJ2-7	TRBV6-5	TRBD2	CASGGLAGTYEQYF	TGTGCCAGCGGAGGACTAGCGGGAACTTACGAGCAGTACTTC
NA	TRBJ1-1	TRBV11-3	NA	CASSLDRLNTEAFF	TGTGCCAGCAGCTTAGACAGGCTGAACACTGAAGCTTTCTTT
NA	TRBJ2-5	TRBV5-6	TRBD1	CASSFSDRVWETQYF	TGTGCCAGCAGCTTTTCAGACAGGGTGTGGGAGACCCAGTACTTC
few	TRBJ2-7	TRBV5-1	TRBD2	CASSLVLAGGHEQYF	TGCGCCAGCAGCTTGGTCCTAGCGGGAGGTCACGAGCAGTACTTC
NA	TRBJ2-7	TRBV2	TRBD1	CATLPSPGGEQYF	TGTGCCACCTTACCGTCGCCAGGGGGCGAGCAGTACTTC
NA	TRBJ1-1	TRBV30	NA	CAWSLQGFGEAFF	TGTGCCTGGAGTCTACAGGGTTTTGGTGAAGCTTTCTTT
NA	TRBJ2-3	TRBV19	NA	CASSIAGVPSDTQYF	TGTGCCAGTAGTATAGCGGGGGTACCATCAGATACGCAGTATTTT
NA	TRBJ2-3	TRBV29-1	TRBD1	CSVGGQGKDTQYF	TGCAGCGTTGGGGGACAGGGTAAAGATACGCAGTATTTT
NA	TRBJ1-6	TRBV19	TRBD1	CASSTKGQGNSPLHF	TGTGCCAGTAGTACCAAGGGACAGGGAAATTCACCCCTCCACTTT
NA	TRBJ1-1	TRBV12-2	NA	CASRSYPKCGENREKVGTEAFF	TGTGCAAGTCGCTCCTACCCCAAATGCGGAGAGAACAGGGAAAAGGTCGGCACTGAAGCTTTCTTT
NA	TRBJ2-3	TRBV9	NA	CASSPREGGTDTQYF	TGTGCCAGCAGCCCTCGCGAGGGGGGCACAGATACGCAGTATTTT
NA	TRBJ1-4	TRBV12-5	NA	CASGLVARSINATNEKLFF	TGTGCTAGTGGTTTGGTAGCGAGGTCCATCAATGCAACTAATGAAAAACTGTTTTTT
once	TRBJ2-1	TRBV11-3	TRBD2	CASSPESGSGNEQFF	TGTGCCAGCAGCCCCGAAAGCGGGAGTGGGAATGAGCAGTTCTTC
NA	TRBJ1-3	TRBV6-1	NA	CASSESWVGGNTIYF	TGTGCCAGCAGTGAGAGTTGGGTTGGGGGGAACACCATATATTTT